This TCR beta chain stems from a study of shared clonotypes between healthy human individuals. Study-wide results and limits: Researchers sampled only blood; tissue repertoires likely differ.

On this clone itself: Its antigen remains unknown.

It was across several immunoSEQ plates that each subset's genomic DNA was evenly split. Measured with immunoSEQ multiplex PCR; TCRdb has only the in-frame clones, and not every one. The data contain roughly 2.4 million clones, around 95% of them singletons. Germline V gene lookup returns CDR1 SGHTA and CDR2 FQGNSA. The CDR3 runs 16 residues. V lost 0 bases and J lost 8; bases outside the gene matches: 8. This TCR was recovered from a man between 18 and 35 years old in good health. Sequencing was done on a sample of naive CD4+ T cells sorted from blood. The subset here: CD45RA+ positively selected. The chain carries TRBV7-2 and TRBJ2-2; 8 bases fit TRBD1. CDR3 amino acids: CASSLAIQGARGELFF. The CDR3 DNA follows: TGTGCCAGCAGCTTAGCGATTCAGGGGGCGCGGGGGGAGCTGTTTTTT.